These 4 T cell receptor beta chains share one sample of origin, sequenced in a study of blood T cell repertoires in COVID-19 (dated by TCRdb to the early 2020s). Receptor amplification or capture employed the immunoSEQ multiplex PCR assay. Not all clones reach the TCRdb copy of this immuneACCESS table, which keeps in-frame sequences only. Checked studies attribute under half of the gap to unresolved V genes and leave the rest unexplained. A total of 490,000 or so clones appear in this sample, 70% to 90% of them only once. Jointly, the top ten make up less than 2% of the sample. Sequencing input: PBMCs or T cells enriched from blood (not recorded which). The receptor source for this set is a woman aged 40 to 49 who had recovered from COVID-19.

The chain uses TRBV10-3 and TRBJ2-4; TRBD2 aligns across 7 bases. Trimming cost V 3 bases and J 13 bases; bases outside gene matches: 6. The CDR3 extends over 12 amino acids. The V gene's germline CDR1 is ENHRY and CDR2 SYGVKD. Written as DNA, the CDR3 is TGTGCCATCAGTGAAGCTAGCGGAGAACAGTACTTC. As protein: CAISEASGEQYF.

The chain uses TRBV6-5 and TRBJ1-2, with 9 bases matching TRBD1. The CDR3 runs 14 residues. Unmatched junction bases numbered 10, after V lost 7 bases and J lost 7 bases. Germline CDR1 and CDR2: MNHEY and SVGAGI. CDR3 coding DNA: TGTGCCAGCACCCTGGGACAGGGACCGCTTGGCTACACCTTC. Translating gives CASTLGQGPLGYTF.

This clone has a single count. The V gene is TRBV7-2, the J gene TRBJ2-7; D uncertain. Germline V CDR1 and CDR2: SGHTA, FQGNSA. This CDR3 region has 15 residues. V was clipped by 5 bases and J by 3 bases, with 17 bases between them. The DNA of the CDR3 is TGTGCCAGCAGCCCAAAAGCGTCAAGTCGCTACGAGCAGTACTTC. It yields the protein CASSPKASSRYEQYF.

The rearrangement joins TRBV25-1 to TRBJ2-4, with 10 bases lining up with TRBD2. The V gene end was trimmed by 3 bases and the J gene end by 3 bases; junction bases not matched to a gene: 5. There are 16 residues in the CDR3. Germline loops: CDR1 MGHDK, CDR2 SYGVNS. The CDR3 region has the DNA TGTGCCAGCAGTGATCCTAGCGGGAGCGTCAAAAACATTCAGTACTTC. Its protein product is CASSDPSGSVKNIQYF.